One sample yielded the 17 T cell receptor beta chains listed below, sequenced in a study of cytomegalovirus exposure and HLA in healthy donors. Both 60 Vbeta primers and 13 Jbeta primers went into the PCR. Here immunoSEQ multiplex PCR was the method, and the copy in TCRdb shows in-frame clones only, minus some. The sample yields approximately 150,000 clones, 80% seen once. Input material: PBMCs. The receptors originated from a man younger than 30 in good health and CMV-seropositive.

V is TRBV30 and J is TRBJ1-1; D unclear. This CDR3 is built from 11 residues. Germline values: CDR1 GTSNPN, CDR2 SVGIG (reference sequence). The V and J ends lost 1 base and 11 bases respectively, with 11 bases between them. CDR3 amino acids: CAWSENSVAFF. Here the CDR3 DNA reads TGTGCCTGGAGTGAGAACAGTGTTGCTTTCTTT.

This chain connects TRBV11-2 to TRBJ1-5; perhaps TRBD1 as D (6 bases). Looked up from germline, CDR1 is SGHAT and CDR2 is FQNNGV. The V end was cut by 5 bases, the J end by 0 bases, with 14 bases between. The length of the CDR3 is 16 residues. The CDR3 reads CASSLGGAYSNQPQHF. DNA of the CDR3: TGTGCCAGCAGCCTGGGGGGGGCATATAGCAATCAGCCCCAGCATTTT.

V is TRBV2 and J is TRBJ2-1, with a tentative D call TRBD2 (6 bases). The CDR3 is made up of 15 amino acids. Germline CDR1 is SNHLY and CDR2 is FYNNEI. V shed 7 bases and J shed 6 bases, with 19 bases lying between them. The CDR3 bases are TGTGCCAGCATAGAAAGGGAGCGGGTCGGCAATGAGCAGTTCTTC. Translation gives CASIERERVGNEQFF.

V usage is TRBV7-9 and J usage is TRBJ2-1, with 11 bases that match TRBD2. The germline gives CDR1 SEHNR, CDR2 FQNEAQ (reference sequence). This CDR3 spans 15 amino acids. V gave up 3 bases and J gave up 7 bases; unmatched junction bases: 5. CDR3: CASSFTSGGLNEQFF. The CDR3 DNA reads as TGTGCCAGCAGCTTCACTAGCGGGGGATTGAATGAGCAGTTCTTC.

The V call is TRBV19, the J call TRBJ1-4, with a weak D call TRBD1 (5 bases). This CDR3 spans 14 amino acids. With 7 bases removed from V and 8 bases from J, the gap between germline ends came to 17 bases. Germline values: CDR1 LNHDA, CDR2 SQIVND (reference sequence). The chain's CDR3 is CASTPPGVREKLFF. CDR3 DNA sequence: TGTGCCAGTACACCACCGGGGGTCAGGGAAAAACTGTTTTTT.

The chain links TRBV25-1 to TRBJ2-7, with 7 bases that match TRBD1. Trimming at V came to 7 bases and at J to 2 bases, leaving 5 bases not matched to a gene. The CDR3 is 13 amino acids. Per germline, CDR1 MGHDK and CDR2 SYGVNS. The CDR3 DNA is TGTGCCAGCAATACAGGGGCGACCTACGAGCAGTACTTC. As protein: CASNTGATYEQYF.

In the case of this clone: An end of the junction differs from the germline gene, which may be a read error. The chain uses TRBV10-3 and TRBJ2-1, with 7 bases lining up with TRBD2. This CDR3 region has 15 residues. Germline V gives CDR1 ENHRY, CDR2 SYGVKD. As DNA, the CDR3 is TGTGCCATCGGTGAGCAGCGGGAAAAATTGAATGAGCAGTTCTTC. Amino acids: CAIGEQREKLNEQFF.

The gene calls are TRBV5-1 and TRBJ2-5; 8 bases agree with TRBD2. The germline V gene encodes CDR1 SGHRS and CDR2 YFSETQ. This CDR3 is built from 14 residues. The trim removed 5 bases at V and 4 bases at J, leaving 7 bases unmatched. DNA of the CDR3: TGCGCCAGCAGTCAACCTGCGGGAGGAGAGACCCAGTACTTC. It translates to CASSQPAGGETQYF.

The chain joins TRBV10-3 to TRBJ1-1; D remains ambiguous. V was cut by 1 base and J by 2 bases, with 5 bases left in between. Germline V gene data show CDR1 as ENHRY and CDR2 as SYGVKD. This CDR3 contains 13 residues. For the CDR3, the DNA is TGTGCCATCAGTGAGTTAGAAAACACTGAAGCTTTCTTT. This encodes CAISELENTEAFF.

This sequence joins TRBV19 and TRBJ2-2, with D possibly being TRBD1 (6 bases). CDR3 length: 14 residues. Trimming cost V 5 bases and J 2 bases, with 9 bases left between them. Germline V lookup: CDR1 LNHDA, CDR2 SQIVND (reference sequence). The CDR3 loop reads CASSSGVNTGELFF. CDR3 bases: TGTGCCAGTAGTTCAGGGGTTAACACCGGGGAGCTGTTTTTT.

The gene calls are TRBV19 and TRBJ2-2; maybe TRBD2 (5 bases). Germline V lookup: CDR1 LNHDA, CDR2 SQIVND (reference sequence). Trimming took 10 bases from V and 2 from J, leaving 17 bases between them. The CDR3 has 15 residues. CDR3 sequence: CATRERLLNTGELFF. The CDR3 DNA reads as TGTGCCACCCGGGAAAGGCTACTTAACACCGGGGAGCTGTTTTTT.

The CDR3 protein is CASSLQSSGGYEQYF. DNA of the CDR3: TGTGCCAGCAGCTTACAGTCTAGCGGGGGGTACGAGCAGTACTTC. V usage is TRBV7-9 and J usage is TRBJ2-5; 11 bases align to TRBD2. TRBJ2-7 explains the end of the DNA better; the J call may be wrong. CDR1 and CDR2 from the germline V gene are SEHNR and FQNEAQ (reference sequence). The CDR3 extends over 15 amino acids.

This clone was detected a few times. The rearrangement uses TRBV7-2 and TRBJ1-4; weak D call: TRBD1 (5 bases). CDR1 SGHTA and CDR2 FQGNSA come from the germline V gene. V was trimmed by 3 bases and J by 5 bases, leaving 13 bases between them. CDR3 length: 15 residues. CDR3 in amino acids: CASSLAGGNNEKLFF. CDR3 sequence (DNA): TGTGCCAGCAGCTTGGCGGGGGGGAACAATGAAAAACTGTTTTTT.

V is TRBV6-5 and J is TRBJ1-3; the D is unclear. There are 15 residues in the CDR3. Trimming shortened V by 7 bases and J by 3 bases, and 16 bases separated the two germline ends. CDR1 MNHEY and CDR2 SVGAGI come from the germline V gene. In DNA form, the CDR3 reads TGTGCCAGCATTCCCTGGAAGGAGGGTGGAAACACCATATATTTT. It is translated as CASIPWKEGGNTIYF.

This sequence joins TRBV5-1 and TRBJ1-4; TRBD1 is a possible D gene (5 bases). The V and J ends lost 4 bases and 0 bases respectively, with 19 bases between them. This CDR3 comprises 18 residues. CDR1 is SGHRS and CDR2 is YFSETQ in the germline V gene. CDR3: CASSTRTRDLATNEKLFF. The CDR3 DNA follows: TGCGCCAGCAGCACAAGGACAAGAGACCTTGCAACTAATGAAAAACTGTTTTTT.

The chain recombines TRBV7-2 with TRBJ2-6; 7 bases line up with TRBD2. V lost 2 bases to trimming and J lost 0 bases; unmatched junction nucleotides: 10. CDR3 length: 19 residues. CDR1 is SGHTA, CDR2 FQGNSA, per germline. CDR3 nucleotides: TGTGCCAGCAGCTTACGGCGGGGGACGACCAGCTCTGGGGCCAACGTCCTGACTTTC. Translated: CASSLRRGTTSSGANVLTF.

The rearrangement joins TRBV6-5 to TRBJ1-5; TRBD1 aligns across 7 bases. J was trimmed by 4 bases and V by 8 bases; bases with no gene match: 5. Germline V gives CDR1 MNHEY, CDR2 SVGAGI. The CDR3 loop spans 13 amino acids. This CDR3 is CASADRENQPQHF. The CDR3 DNA reads as TGTGCCAGCGCTGACAGGGAGAATCAGCCCCAGCATTTT.